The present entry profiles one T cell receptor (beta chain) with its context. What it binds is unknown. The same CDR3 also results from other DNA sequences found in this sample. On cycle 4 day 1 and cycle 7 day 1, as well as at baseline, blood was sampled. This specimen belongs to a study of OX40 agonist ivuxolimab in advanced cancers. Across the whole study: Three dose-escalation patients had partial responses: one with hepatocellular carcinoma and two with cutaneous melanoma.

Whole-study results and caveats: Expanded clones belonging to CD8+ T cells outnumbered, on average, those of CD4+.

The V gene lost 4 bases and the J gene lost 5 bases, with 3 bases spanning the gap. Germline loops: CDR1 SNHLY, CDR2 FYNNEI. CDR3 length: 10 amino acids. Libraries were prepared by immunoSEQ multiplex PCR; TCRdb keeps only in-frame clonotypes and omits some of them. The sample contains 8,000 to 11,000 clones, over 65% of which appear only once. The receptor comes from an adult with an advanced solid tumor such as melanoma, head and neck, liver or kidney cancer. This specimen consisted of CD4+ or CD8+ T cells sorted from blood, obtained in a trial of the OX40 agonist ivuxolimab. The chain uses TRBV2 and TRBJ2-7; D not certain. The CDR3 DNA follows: TGTGCCAGCAGTGGTCACGAGCAGTACTTC. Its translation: CASSGHEQYF. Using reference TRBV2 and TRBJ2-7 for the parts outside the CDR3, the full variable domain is EPEVTQTPSHQVTQMGQEVILRCVPISNHLYFYWYRQILGQKVEFLVSFYNNEISEKSEIFDDQFSVERPDGSNFTLKIRSTKLEDSAMYFCASSGHEQYFGPGTRLTVT.